This T cell receptor beta chain was captured in a study of CD8+ T cells in alopecia areata. This CDR3 is 14 amino acids long. Germline CDR1 MDHEN, CDR2 SYDVKM. Deletions cut 11 bases from V and 1 base from J, with 18 bases between. Study conclusions and caveats: Scalp sample sequencing also detects resident alphabeta T cells of normal skin.

In the case of this clone: The antigen remains undetermined.

The authors extracted RNA and reverse transcribed it into cDNA as the sequencing template. The table came from immunoSEQ multiplex PCR; TCRdb's copy has only in-frame clones and leaves some out. The table has 120,000 or so clones, 47% seen once. This chain connects TRBV28 to TRBJ2-7; possible D gene TRBD1, 5 bases. Sequenced: NKG2D-low CD8+ T cells sorted from blood. The TCR originated in a human donor with alopecia areata. CDR3 residues: CASREETESYEQYF. The CDR3 coding sequence is TGTGCCTCCCGCGAGGAGACAGAGTCCTACGAGCAGTACTTC.